These T cell receptor beta chains were read from a single sample in a study of response to subunit inactivated influenza vaccine. MiXCR, run by TCRdb on the RT-PCR reads, gives a single entry per CDR3 protein. The sample shows roughly 500,000 distinct CDR3 sequences, about 15% of them seen only once. The sample here was CD4+ T cells sorted from PBMCs, taken around 2 years after vaccination. These receptors all come from a man aged 50 to 75 who received an inactivated influenza vaccine. Each CDR3 is given with its conserved first and last residue. The size of a clone is reported for some rows only, either as once, few or many, or as a class for expanded clones.

J: TRBJ2-2
V: TRBV5-5
size: few
CDR3: CASSSLMDFGELFF

J: TRBJ1-1
V: TRBV28
size: few
CDR3: CASSLTQRNTEAFF

J: TRBJ2-1
V: TRBV12-3/TRBV12-4
size: few
CDR3: CASSLAWLASHSYNEQFF

J: TRBJ2-2
V: TRBV9
size: few
CDR3: CASSNRTGDTGELFF

J: TRBJ1-1
V: TRBV11-2
size: .
CDR3: CASGPQGGTEAFF

J: TRBJ2-2
V: TRBV28
size: .
CDR3: CASSGWTVFTGELFF

J: TRBJ2-3
V: TRBV29-1
size: few
CDR3: CSVVLGPRTDTQYF

J: TRBJ2-2
V: TRBV9
size: .
CDR3: CASSAGHANTGELFF

J: TRBJ1-6
V: TRBV5-1
size: .
CDR3: CASSLDWQGRDSPLHF

J: TRBJ2-1
V: TRBV14
size: few
CDR3: CASSQGTAGTYNEQFF

J: TRBJ2-7
V: TRBV28
size: .
CDR3: CASRKQGQGNYEQYF

J: TRBJ2-7
V: TRBV5-1
size: .
CDR3: CASSMGGRTSSYEQYF

J: TRBJ2-5
V: TRBV20-1
size: .
CDR3: CSAQGSEETQYF

J: TRBJ1-1
V: TRBV7-2
size: .
CDR3: CASSPQGARNTEAFF

J: TRBJ1-1
V: TRBV12-3/TRBV12-4
size: many
CDR3: CASRVSGGGHTEAFF

J: TRBJ2-4
V: TRBV11-1
size: few
CDR3: CASSAPGTGFCIQYF

J: TRBJ2-7
V: TRBV5-1
size: few
CDR3: CASSFADYSYEQYF

J: TRBJ2-1
V: TRBV29-1
size: few
CDR3: CSVEVGAQGEQFF

J: TRBJ2-4
V: TRBV15
size: few
CDR3: CATSILSSIQYF

J: TRBJ2-7
V: TRBV2
size: .
CDR3: CASSARHTPIMREQYF

J: TRBJ2-1
V: TRBV9
size: few
CDR3: CASSVFVSGIHNEQFF

J: TRBJ2-5
V: TRBV4-3
size: .
CDR3: CASSQDAPQGWETQYF

J: TRBJ2-5
V: TRBV5-6
size: few
CDR3: CASSFSRGMKTQYF

J: TRBJ2-7
V: TRBV20-1
size: .
CDR3: CSARRPDRVEYF

J: TRBJ2-1
V: TRBV9
size: .
CDR3: CASSPRSYRDTEQFF

J: TRBJ2-3
V: TRBV5-1
size: .
CDR3: CASSLVGGGDTDTQYF

J: TRBJ2-7
V: TRBV18
size: .
CDR3: CASSPPGTHTSYEQYF

J: TRBJ2-5
V: TRBV20-1
size: many
CDR3: CSATVIMETQYF

J: TRBJ1-6
V: TRBV4-1
size: .
CDR3: CASSQDTLPRPNYSPLHF